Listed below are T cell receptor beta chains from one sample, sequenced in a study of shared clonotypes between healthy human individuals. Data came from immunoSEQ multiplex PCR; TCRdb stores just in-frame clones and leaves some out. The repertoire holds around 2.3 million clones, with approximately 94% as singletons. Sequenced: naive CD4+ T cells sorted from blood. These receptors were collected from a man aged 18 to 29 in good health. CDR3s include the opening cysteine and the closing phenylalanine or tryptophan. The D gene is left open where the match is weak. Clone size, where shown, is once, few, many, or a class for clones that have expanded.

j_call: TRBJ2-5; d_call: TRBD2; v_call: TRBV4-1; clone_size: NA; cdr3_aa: CASSQGDLAGAKTQYF; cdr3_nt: TGCGCCAGCAGCCAAGGAGATCTAGCGGGGGCGAAGACCCAGTACTTC
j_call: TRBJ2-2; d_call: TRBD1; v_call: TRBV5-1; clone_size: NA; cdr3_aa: CASSLTQGATGELFF; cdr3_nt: TGCGCCAGCAGCTTGACACAGGGGGCCACCGGGGAGCTGTTTTTT
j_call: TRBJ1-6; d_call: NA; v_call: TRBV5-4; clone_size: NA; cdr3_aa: CASSLRQKRDADNSPLHF; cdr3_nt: TGTGCCAGCAGCCTTCGGCAGAAGCGGGACGCCGACAATTCACCCCTCCACTTT
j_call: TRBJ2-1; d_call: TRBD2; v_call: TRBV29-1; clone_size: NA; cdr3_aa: CSGGGLAGPTYNEQFF; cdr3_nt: TGCAGTGGCGGCGGGCTAGCGGGACCAACGTACAATGAGCAGTTCTTC
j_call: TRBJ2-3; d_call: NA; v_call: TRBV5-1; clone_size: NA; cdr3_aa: CASSLPVGGSTDTQYF; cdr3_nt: TGCGCCAGCAGCCTGCCCGTGGGCGGAAGCACAGATACGCAGTATTTT
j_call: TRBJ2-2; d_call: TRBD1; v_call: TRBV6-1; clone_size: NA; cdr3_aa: CASQGQGATGELFF; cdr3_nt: TGTGCCAGTCAGGGACAGGGGGCAACCGGGGAGCTGTTTTTT
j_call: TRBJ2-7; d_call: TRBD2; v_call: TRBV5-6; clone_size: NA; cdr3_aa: CASSLVGAGAGAYEQYF; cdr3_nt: TGTGCCAGCAGCTTGGTGGGAGCGGGAGCTGGAGCCTACGAGCAGTACTTC
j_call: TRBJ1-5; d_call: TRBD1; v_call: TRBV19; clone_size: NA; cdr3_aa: CASSSPGGAGQPQHF; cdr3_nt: TGTGCCAGTAGTTCCCCAGGGGGCGCAGGTCAGCCCCAGCATTTT
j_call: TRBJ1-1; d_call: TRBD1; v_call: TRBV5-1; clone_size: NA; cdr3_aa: CASSPGQGPTEAFF; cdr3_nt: TGCGCCAGCAGCCCGGGACAGGGACCCACTGAAGCTTTCTTT
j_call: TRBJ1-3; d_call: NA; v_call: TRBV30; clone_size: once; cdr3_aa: CAWSPRSGNTIYF; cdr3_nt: TGTGCCTGGAGTCCGAGAAGTGGAAACACCATATATTTT
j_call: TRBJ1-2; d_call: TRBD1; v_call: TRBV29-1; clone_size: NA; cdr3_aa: CSVEGGQNPPYNGYTF; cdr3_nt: TGCAGCGTTGAAGGGGGACAGAACCCCCCCTATAATGGCTACACCTTC
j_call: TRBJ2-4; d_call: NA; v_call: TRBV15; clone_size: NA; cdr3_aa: CATGAAKNIQYF; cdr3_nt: TGTGCCACCGGAGCAGCCAAAAACATTCAGTACTTC
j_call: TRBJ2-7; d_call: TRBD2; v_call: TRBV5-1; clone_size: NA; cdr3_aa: CASSSLAGGYEQYF; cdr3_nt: TGCGCCAGCAGCTCCCTAGCGGGGGGCTACGAGCAGTACTTC
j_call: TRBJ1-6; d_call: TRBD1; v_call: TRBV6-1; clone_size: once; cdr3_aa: CASSWDRGRPPLHF; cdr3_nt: TGTGCCAGCAGTTGGGACAGGGGGCGGCCACCCCTCCACTTT
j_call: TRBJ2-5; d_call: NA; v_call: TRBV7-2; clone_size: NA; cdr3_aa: CASSLGPGAGAKTQYF; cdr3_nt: TGTGCCAGCAGCTTAGGGCCAGGGGCGGGAGCAAAGACCCAGTACTTC
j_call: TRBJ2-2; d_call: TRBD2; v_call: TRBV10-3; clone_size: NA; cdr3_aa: CAIRDTSGQNTGELFF; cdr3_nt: TGTGCCATCAGGGACACTAGCGGACAGAACACCGGGGAGCTGTTTTTT
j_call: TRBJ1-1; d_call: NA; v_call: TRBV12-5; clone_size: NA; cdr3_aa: CASATELNTEAFF; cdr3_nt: TGTGCTAGCGCAACGGAGCTGAACACTGAAGCTTTCTTT
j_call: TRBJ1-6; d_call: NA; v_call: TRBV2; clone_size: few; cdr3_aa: CASTGLGGSPLHF; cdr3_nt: TGTGCCAGCACCGGACTCGGGGGCTCACCCCTCCACTTT
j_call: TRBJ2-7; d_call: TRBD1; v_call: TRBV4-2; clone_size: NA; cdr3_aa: CASSQGTGISYEQYF; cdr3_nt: TGTGCCAGCAGCCAAGGGACAGGGATCTCCTACGAGCAGTACTTC
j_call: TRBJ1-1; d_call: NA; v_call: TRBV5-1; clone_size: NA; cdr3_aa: CASSLGQPNTEAFF; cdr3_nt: TGCGCCAGCAGCTTGGGACAGCCGAACACTGAAGCTTTCTTT
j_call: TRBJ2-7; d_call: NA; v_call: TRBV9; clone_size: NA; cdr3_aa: CASSVGADPYEQYF; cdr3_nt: TGTGCCAGCAGCGTAGGGGCGGACCCCTACGAGCAGTACTTC
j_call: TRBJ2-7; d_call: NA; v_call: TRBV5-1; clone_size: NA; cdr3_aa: CASSPDNVPDEQYF; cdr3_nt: TGCGCCAGCAGCCCCGACAATGTTCCAGACGAGCAGTACTTC
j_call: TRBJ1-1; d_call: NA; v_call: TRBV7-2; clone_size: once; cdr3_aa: CASSPFGQLLAEAFF; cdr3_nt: TGTGCCAGCAGCCCTTTCGGACAGCTACTTGCTGAAGCTTTCTTT
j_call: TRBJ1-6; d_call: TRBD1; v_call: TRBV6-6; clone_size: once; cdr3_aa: CASSGGTGGYNSPLHF; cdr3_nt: TGTGCCAGCAGTGGGGGGACAGGGGGTTATAATTCACCCCTCCACTTT
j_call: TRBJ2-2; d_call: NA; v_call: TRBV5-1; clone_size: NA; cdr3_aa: CASSKGGGELFF; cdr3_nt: TGCGCCAGCAGCAAAGGGGGCGGGGAGCTGTTTTTT
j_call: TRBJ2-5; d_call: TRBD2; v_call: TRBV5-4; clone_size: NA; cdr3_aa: CASSLRLASETQYF; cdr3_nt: TGTGCCAGCAGCTTGCGACTAGCGAGCGAGACCCAGTACTTC
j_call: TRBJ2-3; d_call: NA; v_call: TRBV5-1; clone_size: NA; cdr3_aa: CASSQNADTQYF; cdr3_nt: TGCGCCAGCAGCCAGAACGCAGATACGCAGTATTTT
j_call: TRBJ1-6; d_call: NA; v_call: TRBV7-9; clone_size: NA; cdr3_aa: CASSSWDSRGPLHF; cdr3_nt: TGTGCCAGCAGCTCATGGGATTCTCGGGGACCCCTCCACTTT
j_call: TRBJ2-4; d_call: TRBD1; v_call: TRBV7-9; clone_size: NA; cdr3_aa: CASSSRVTGDKNIQYF; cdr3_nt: TGTGCCAGCAGCTCCCGCGTAACAGGGGACAAAAACATTCAGTACTTC
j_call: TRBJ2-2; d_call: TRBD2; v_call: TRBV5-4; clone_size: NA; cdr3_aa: CASSQRTSGAAGELFF; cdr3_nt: TGTGCCAGCAGCCAGAGAACTAGCGGGGCCGCCGGGGAGCTGTTTTTT
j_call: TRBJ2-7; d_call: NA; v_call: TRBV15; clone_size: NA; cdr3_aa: CATSPAGLTYEQYF; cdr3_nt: TGTGCCACTTCCCCCGCAGGGCTCACCTACGAGCAGTACTTC
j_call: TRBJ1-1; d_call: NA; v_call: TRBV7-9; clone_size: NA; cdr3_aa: CASSPPQGMNTEAFF; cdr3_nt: TGTGCCAGCAGCCCCCCACAGGGTATGAACACTGAAGCTTTCTTT
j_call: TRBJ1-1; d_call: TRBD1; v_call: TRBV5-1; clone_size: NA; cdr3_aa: CASSWAPGQMNTEAFF; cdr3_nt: TGCGCCAGCAGCTGGGCCCCGGGACAGATGAACACTGAAGCTTTCTTT
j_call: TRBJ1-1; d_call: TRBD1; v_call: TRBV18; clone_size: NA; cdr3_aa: CASSPRQGDTEAFF; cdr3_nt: TGTGCCAGCTCACCAAGACAGGGGGACACTGAAGCTTTCTTT
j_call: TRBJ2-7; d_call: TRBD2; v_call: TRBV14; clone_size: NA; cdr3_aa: CASSQDSASGGSSYEQYF; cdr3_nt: TGTGCCAGCAGCCAAGATTCGGCTAGCGGGGGGAGCTCCTACGAGCAGTACTTC
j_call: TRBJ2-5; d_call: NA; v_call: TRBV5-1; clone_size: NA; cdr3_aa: CASSLDAAGAQETQYF; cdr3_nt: TGCGCCAGCAGCTTGGACGCGGCGGGGGCACAAGAGACCCAGTACTTC
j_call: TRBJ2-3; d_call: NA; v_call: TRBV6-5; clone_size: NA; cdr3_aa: CASRSLGGTDTQYF; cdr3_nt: TGTGCCAGCAGAAGTTTGGGAGGCACAGATACGCAGTATTTT
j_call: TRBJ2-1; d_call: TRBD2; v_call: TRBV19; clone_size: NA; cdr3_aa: CASRKLAESSYNEQFF; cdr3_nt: TGTGCCAGTAGAAAACTAGCGGAGAGCTCCTACAATGAGCAGTTCTTC
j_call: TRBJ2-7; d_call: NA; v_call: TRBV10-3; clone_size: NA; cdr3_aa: CAISGTAYEQYF; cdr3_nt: TGTGCCATCAGTGGTACGGCCTACGAGCAGTACTTC
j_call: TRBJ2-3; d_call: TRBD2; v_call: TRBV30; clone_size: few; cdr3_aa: CASSGGASTDTQYF; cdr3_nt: TGTGCCTCAAGCGGGGGCGCTTCCACAGATACGCAGTATTTT
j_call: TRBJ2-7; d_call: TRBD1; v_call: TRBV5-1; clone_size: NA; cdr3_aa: CASSPDGQGYEQYF; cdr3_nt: TGCGCCAGCAGCCCAGATGGACAGGGGTACGAGCAGTACTTC
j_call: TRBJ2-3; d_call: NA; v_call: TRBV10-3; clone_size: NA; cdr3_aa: CAISQADTQYF; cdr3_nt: TGTGCCATCAGTCAGGCAGATACGCAGTATTTT
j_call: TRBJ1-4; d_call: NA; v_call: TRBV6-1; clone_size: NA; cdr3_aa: CASSDPLEATNEKLFF; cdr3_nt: TGTGCCAGCAGTGATCCTCTGGAGGCAACTAATGAAAAACTGTTTTTT
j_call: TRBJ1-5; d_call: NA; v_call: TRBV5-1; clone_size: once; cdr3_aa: CASSWYPWVGNQPQHF; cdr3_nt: TGCGCCAGCAGCTGGTACCCGTGGGTCGGCAATCAGCCCCAGCATTTT
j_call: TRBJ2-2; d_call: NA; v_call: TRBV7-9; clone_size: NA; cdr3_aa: CASSLERPSNTGELFF; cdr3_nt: TGTGCCAGCAGCTTAGAGAGACCGTCAAACACCGGGGAGCTGTTTTTT
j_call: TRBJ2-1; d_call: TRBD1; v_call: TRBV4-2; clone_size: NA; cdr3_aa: CASSQDQGADYNEQFF; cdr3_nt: TGTGCCAGCAGCCAAGATCAGGGGGCGGATTACAATGAGCAGTTCTTC
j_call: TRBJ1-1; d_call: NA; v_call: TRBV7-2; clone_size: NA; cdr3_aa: CASNLGWTDTEAFF; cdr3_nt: TGTGCCAGCAACCTGGGGTGGACGGACACTGAAGCTTTCTTT
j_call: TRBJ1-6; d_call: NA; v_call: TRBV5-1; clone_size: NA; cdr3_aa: CASSLASGHNSPLHF; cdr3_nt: TGCGCCAGCAGCTTGGCGTCAGGGCATAATTCACCCCTCCACTTT
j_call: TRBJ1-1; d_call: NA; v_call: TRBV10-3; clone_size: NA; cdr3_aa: CAISDRGTEAFF; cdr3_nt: TGTGCCATCAGTGACAGGGGCACTGAAGCTTTCTTT
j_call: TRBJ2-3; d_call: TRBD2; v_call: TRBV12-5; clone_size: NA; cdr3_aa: CASGLGLAGVGDTQYF; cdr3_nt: TGTGCTAGTGGTTTAGGACTAGCGGGAGTTGGAGATACGCAGTATTTT
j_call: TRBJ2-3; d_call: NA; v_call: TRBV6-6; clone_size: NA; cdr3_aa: CASSYSTVGGTQYF; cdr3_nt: TGTGCCAGCAGTTACTCGACGGTAGGGGGTACGCAGTATTTT
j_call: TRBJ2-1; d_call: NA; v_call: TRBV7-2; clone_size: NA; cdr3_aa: CASQYGGPRDEQFF; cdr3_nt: TGTGCCAGCCAATACGGAGGGCCTAGGGATGAGCAGTTCTTC
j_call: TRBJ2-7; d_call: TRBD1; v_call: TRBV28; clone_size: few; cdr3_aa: CASSSGQGYEQYF; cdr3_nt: TGTGCCAGCAGTTCCGGACAGGGCTACGAGCAGTACTTC
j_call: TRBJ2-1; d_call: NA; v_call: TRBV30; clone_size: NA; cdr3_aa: CAWTASSYNEQFF; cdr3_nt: TGTGCCTGGACGGCGAGCTCCTACAATGAGCAGTTCTTC
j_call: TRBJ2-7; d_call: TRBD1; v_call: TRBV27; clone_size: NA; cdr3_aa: CASSPGTGESYEQYF; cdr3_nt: TGTGCCAGCAGCCCTGGGACAGGGGAATCCTACGAGCAGTACTTC
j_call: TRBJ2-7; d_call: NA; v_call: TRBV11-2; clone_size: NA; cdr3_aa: CASSSQLGEQYF; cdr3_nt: TGTGCCAGCAGCTCGCAACTGGGCGAGCAGTACTTC
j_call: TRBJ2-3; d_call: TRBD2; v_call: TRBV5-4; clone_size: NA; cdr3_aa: CASSQLLAGGGGTDTQYF; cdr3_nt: TGTGCCAGCAGCCAGCTACTAGCGGGGGGTGGGGGCACAGATACGCAGTATTTT
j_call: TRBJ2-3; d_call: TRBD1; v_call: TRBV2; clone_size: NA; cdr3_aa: CASSIRGQGGTQYF; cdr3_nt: TGTGCCAGCAGCATTCGGGGACAGGGTGGTACGCAGTATTTT
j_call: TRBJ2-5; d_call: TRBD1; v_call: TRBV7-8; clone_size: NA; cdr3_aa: CASSFRGPQETQYF; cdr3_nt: TGTGCCAGCAGCTTCAGGGGGCCTCAAGAGACCCAGTACTTC
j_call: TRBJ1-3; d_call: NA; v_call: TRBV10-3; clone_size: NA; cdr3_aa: CATVGGGVSGNTIYF; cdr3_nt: TGTGCCACCGTGGGTGGGGGGGTCTCTGGAAACACCATATATTTT